One and the same sample provided the 8 T cell receptor beta chains below, sequenced in a study of blood T cell repertoires in COVID-19. TCRdb's table, derived via immunoSEQ multiplex PCR, lists solely in-frame clones and lacks some. The data show approximately 60,000 clones, with 80% to 90% seen just once and about 6.3% held by the top ten. Sequenced sample: peripheral blood. Source of these receptors: a man aged 55 to 70 with active or convalescent COVID-19.

This sequence joins TRBV7-8 and TRBJ2-5; 8 bases are a match to TRBD2. V lost 6 bases to trimming and J lost 0 bases; unmatched junction nucleotides: 9. In germline, CDR1 is SGHVS, CDR2 FQNEAQ. The length of the CDR3 is 16 residues. The CDR3 DNA reads TGTGCCAGCAGGAGGGCGGGACTAGAGTACCAAGAGACCCAGTACTTC. As protein: CASRRAGLEYQETQYF.

The V gene is TRBV4-3, the J gene TRBJ1-1; D is possibly TRBD1 (5 bases). The CDR3 sequence is 15 residues long. Germline V gene data show CDR1 as LGHNA and CDR2 as YSLEER. V lost 0 bases and J lost 4, with 12 bases in between. CDR3 nucleotide sequence: TGCGCCAGCAGCCAAGACTGGGGGGTGGGCACTGAAGCTTTCTTT. It codes for CASSQDWGVGTEAFF.

The CDR3 spells CATSVGARNTGELFF. CDR3 coding DNA: TGTGCCACCAGTGTAGGAGCGAGGAACACCGGGGAGCTGTTTTTT. The V gene is TRBV24-1, the J gene TRBJ2-2; the D is unclear. The CDR3 covers 15 residues. Germline loops: CDR1 KGHDR, CDR2 SFDVKD. V lost 5 bases and J 1 base, leaving 10 bases between the germline ends.

The chain joins TRBV6-5 to TRBJ1-2; no reliable D call. V lost 6 bases and J lost 3, with 11 bases in between. The CDR3 spans 13 residues. Per germline, CDR1 MNHEY and CDR2 SVGAGI. The CDR3 loop is CASRLRQDYGYTF. The CDR3 DNA sequence: TGTGCCAGCAGGCTTCGGCAGGACTATGGCTACACCTTC.

The chain recombines TRBV6-2 or TRBV6-3 with TRBJ2-5; TRBD1 agrees at 7 bases. CDR3 size: 16 residues. Losses at the gene ends were 6 bases for V and 0 bases for J; bases not matched to a gene: 10. CDR1 and CDR2 from the germline V gene are MNHEY and SVGEGT. CDR3 residues: CASSATGTAYQETQYF. The CDR3 DNA is TGTGCCAGCAGCGCAACCGGGACAGCTTACCAAGAGACCCAGTACTTC.

The chain joins TRBV5-4 to TRBJ1-1, with 8 bases aligning to TRBD1. Germline trimming cut 0 bases from V and 5 bases from J; bases unmatched to any gene: 9. CDR3 length equals 16 residues. CDR1 is SGHNT and CDR2 is YYREEE in the germline V gene (reference sequence). DNA of the CDR3: TGTGCCAGCAGCTTGGGGAATCATCAGGGGGCAACTGAAGCTTTCTTT. It specifies CASSLGNHQGATEAFF.

V gene TRBV5-1 combines with J gene TRBJ2-7; 10 positions match TRBD2. V lost 0 bases and J lost 0; bases outside the gene matches: 6. The length of the CDR3 is 17 residues. Per germline, CDR1 SGHRS and CDR2 YFSETQ. The CDR3 protein is CASSLDSAGGTSYEQYF. CDR3 sequence (DNA): TGCGCCAGCAGCTTGGACTCAGCGGGGGGGACCTCCTACGAGCAGTACTTC.

The chain employs TRBV14 and TRBJ2-1; 7 bases are a match to TRBD2. The CDR3 length is 16 residues. The germline CDR1 and CDR2 sequences are SGHDN and FVKESK. Unmatched junction bases numbered 5, after V lost 0 bases and J lost 3 bases. The CDR3 DNA reads TGTGCCAGCAGCCAAGATATCGGGAGGATCTACAATGAGCAGTTCTTC. Encoded protein: CASSQDIGRIYNEQFF.